The 16 T cell receptor beta chains reported below all come from one sample, sequenced in a study of T cell responses to AZD1222 COVID-19 vaccine. The protocol was immunoSEQ multiplex PCR, while the TCRdb copy is restricted to in-frame clones and leaves out a portion. The profile shows fewer than 130,000 clones, 90% to 95% of them singletons. This sample comprised peripheral blood, obtained on day 0 of AZD1222 vaccination. The receptor source for this set is an adult in good health.

V gene TRBV2 combines with J gene TRBJ1-2; no firm D call. The V gene lost 2 bases and the J gene lost 7 bases, with 17 bases spanning the gap. Per germline, CDR1 SNHLY and CDR2 FYNNEI. This CDR3 has 15 amino acids. In nucleotides, the CDR3 is TGTGCCAGCAGTGAATATGATTCGGGGTTGGGTGGCTACACCTTC. It encodes CASSEYDSGLGGYTF.

The gene calls are TRBV7-9 and TRBJ2-1; D possibly corresponds to TRBD1 (6 bases). Germline V lookup: CDR1 SEHNR, CDR2 FQNEAQ (reference sequence). There are 15 residues in the CDR3. Trimming took off 6 bases at V and 7 bases at J, with 19 bases between the two ends. This CDR3 is CASRTPGQRSNEQFF. In DNA form, the CDR3 reads TGTGCCAGCAGAACCCCAGGACAGCGATCGAATGAGCAGTTCTTC.

The V gene is TRBV19, the J gene TRBJ2-1, with a possible D match to TRBD2 (6 bases). CDR1 and CDR2 from the germline V gene are LNHDA and SQIVND (reference sequence). Trimming pared 7 bases from V and 2 bases from J, leaving 15 bases between. The CDR3 runs to 15 residues. CDR3 DNA sequence: TGTGCCAGTATCCCGGTGGCGGGACCCTACAATGAGCAGTTCTTC. This codes for CASIPVAGPYNEQFF.

J is TRBJ2-2 and V is TRBV2; D possibly corresponds to TRBD2 (7 bases). This CDR3 spans 15 amino acids. The germline CDR1 and CDR2 sequences are SNHLY and FYNNEI. V lost 10 bases and J lost 2, with 17 bases in between. In nucleotides, the CDR3 is TGTGCCACCAGAAGGGGGGACTACAACACCGGGGAGCTGTTTTTT. Its translation: CATRRGDYNTGELFF.

This clone was picked up a small number of times. The rearrangement uses TRBV5-1 and TRBJ1-1; D perhaps matches TRBD1 (6 bases). Germline-derived CDR1 and CDR2 are SGHRS and YFSETQ. The CDR3 runs to 17 residues. Trimming removed 1 base from V and 4 bases from J, with 20 bases in between. The CDR3 here is CASSLRERGAGATEAFF. For the CDR3, the DNA is TGCGCCAGCAGCTTGCGAGAGCGGGGGGCGGGTGCCACTGAAGCTTTCTTT.

The chain carries TRBV2 and TRBJ2-1; D could derive from TRBD1 or TRBD2 (5 bases each). The V end lost 3 bases, the J end lost 0 bases, and 9 bases lay between the germline ends. Germline V CDR1 and CDR2: SNHLY, FYNNEI. This CDR3 spans 15 amino acids. CDR3 sequence reads: CASSDEGSSYNEQFF. CDR3 nucleotide sequence: TGTGCCAGCAGTGACGAGGGGAGCTCCTACAATGAGCAGTTCTTC.

V usage is TRBV29-1 and J usage is TRBJ2-7; the D gene is possibly TRBD2 (6 bases). Germline V gene data show CDR1 as SQVTM and CDR2 as ANQGSEA. The V end lost 4 bases, the J end lost 1 base, and 11 bases lay between the germline ends. There are 13 residues in the CDR3. This chain's CDR3 is CSVGLVRSYEQYF. The CDR3, as DNA: TGCAGCGTTGGACTAGTTCGTTCCTACGAGCAGTACTTC.

The V and J genes are TRBV6-6 and TRBJ2-2; weak D call: TRBD1 (6 bases). Trimming removed 11 bases at V and 0 bases at J, with 13 bases between. CDR1 and CDR2 from the germline V gene are MNHNY and SVGAGI (reference sequence). The CDR3 sequence is 14 residues long. In DNA, the CDR3 is TGTGCCGGGAAGGGGGTCGCGAACACCGGGGAGCTGTTTTTT. It translates to CAGKGVANTGELFF.

This clone has just one count. The V and J genes are TRBV7-3 and TRBJ2-7, with 7 bases fitting TRBD2. V trimming: 0 bases; J trimming: 2 bases; junction bases outside the gene matches: 7. The germline V gene has CDR1 SGHTA and CDR2 FQGTGA. This CDR3 is 16 amino acids long. CDR3 amino acids: CASSLTYGGGAYEQYF. CDR3 nucleotide sequence: TGTGCCAGCAGCTTAACATATGGCGGGGGTGCCTACGAGCAGTACTTC.

The gene calls are TRBV7-3 and TRBJ2-2; D remains ambiguous. Trimming shortened V by 6 bases and J by 3 bases, and 17 bases separated the two germline ends. CDR1 is SGHTA and CDR2 is FQGTGA in the germline V gene. The CDR3 has 16 amino acids. The CDR3 DNA reads TGTGCCAGCAGGGTTGATACGGGTCTTCACACCGGGGAGCTGTTTTTT. Residues: CASRVDTGLHTGELFF.

The V call is TRBV6-5, the J call TRBJ1-1, with 7 bases aligning to TRBD1. V trimming: 2 bases; J trimming: 2 bases; junction bases outside the gene matches: 5. The CDR3 is 15 residues long. In germline, CDR1 is MNHEY, CDR2 SVGAGI. CDR3 in DNA: TGTGCCAGCAGTTACGCGGGACAGTTAAACACTGAAGCTTTCTTT. Protein product: CASSYAGQLNTEAFF.

The gene calls are TRBV5-1 and TRBJ2-2; D gene ambiguous. Germline CDR1 is SGHRS and CDR2 is YFSETQ. The CDR3 is made up of 15 amino acids. The V gene lost 1 base and the J gene lost 2 bases, with 9 bases spanning the gap. CDR3 nucleotide sequence: TGCGCCAGCAGCTTGCGGCAGAGAAACACCGGGGAGCTGTTTTTT. Protein: CASSLRQRNTGELFF.

The chain has TRBV11-3 and TRBJ1-1; D perhaps matches TRBD1 (5 bases). Germline V gene lookup returns CDR1 SGHNT and CDR2 YENEEA. Trimming took off 4 bases at V and 8 bases at J, with 11 bases between the two ends. The length of the CDR3 is 12 residues. The CDR3 DNA reads TGTGCCAGCAGCTCTGACAGTTTCGAAGCTTTCTTT. As protein: CASSSDSFEAFF.

The chain employs TRBV7-8 and TRBJ1-6, with 11 positions matching TRBD1. With 7 bases clipped from V and 1 base from J, the junction kept 6 bases outside the gene matches. CDR3 length: 17 residues. Germline-derived CDR1 and CDR2 are SGHVS and FQNEAQ. CDR3 nucleotides: TGTGCCAGCATCCGGGACAGGGGGTTATCCTATAATTCACCCCTCCACTTT. It encodes CASIRDRGLSYNSPLHF.

This rearrangement joins TRBV18 to TRBJ1-2, with unresolved D. CDR1 KGHSH and CDR2 LQKENI come from the germline V gene. CDR3 length: 15 amino acids. Trimming removed 1 base from V and 1 base from J, with 10 bases in between. CDR3 sequence (DNA): TGTGCCAGCTCACCACAGACACGATTTAACTATGGCTACACCTTC. This sequence encodes CASSPQTRFNYGYTF.

The rearrangement links TRBV10-3 to TRBJ1-2, with 9 bases identical to TRBD1. This CDR3 has 15 amino acids. The V segment lost 10 bases and the J segment 7 bases; nucleotides outside the gene matches: 16. Per the germline V gene, CDR1 is ENHRY and CDR2 is SYGVKD. CDR3 loop: CATGQGNGGIGGYTF. The CDR3 DNA follows: TGTGCCACCGGACAGGGGAACGGCGGGATCGGTGGCTACACCTTC.